This TCR beta chain originates from a study of OX40 agonist ivuxolimab in advanced cancers. Overall study results and limits: Doses of 0.1 to 3.0 mg/kg were accompanied by clonal expansion of CD4+ and CD8+ blood T cells by week 6. Among expanded peripheral T cells, antigen specificity went undetermined.

The assay was immunoSEQ multiplex PCR, and TCRdb's table has in-frame clones only and misses some. The table records 30,000 to 40,000 clones, approximately 89% of them present only once. Notes on this clone: Its specificity is not known.

The V gene's germline CDR1 is SEHNR and CDR2 FQNEAQ (reference sequence). The CDR3 totals 12 residues. The V and J ends lost 5 bases and 7 bases respectively, with 9 bases between them. The clonotype was recovered from an adult with an advanced solid tumor such as melanoma, head and neck, liver or kidney cancer. Here the sequenced sample was CD4+ or CD8+ T cells sorted from blood, taken in a trial of the OX40 agonist ivuxolimab. This chain uses TRBV7-9 with TRBJ2-1; the D is unclear. CDR3 sequence: CASSKGSNEQFF. The CDR3 bases are TGTGCCAGCAGCAAGGGCAGTAATGAGCAGTTCTTC.